A single T cell receptor (beta chain) is shown here with its context. This sample is part of a study of blood T cell repertoires in COVID-19. Study-level information: COVID-19 samples, acute and convalescent, were from the United States, Italy and Spain. T cells, B-cell-depleted T cells, or PBMCs provided the cDNA or gDNA that served as material.

This CDR3 spans 15 amino acids. CDR1 and CDR2 (germline): SGHRS, YFSETQ. V gave up 3 bases and J gave up 4 bases; unmatched junction bases: 8. Original methodology: Reference gene primer amplification gave estimated nucleated cell counts. Assay: immunoSEQ multiplex PCR; the TCRdb copy retains only in-frame clones and omits some. V and J calls and clone size are copied from that table; D and trimming were computed from the DNA. The sample has more than 400,000 clones, 70% to 90% seen once; the top ten hold approximately 2.9%. Sequenced input: peripheral blood. The chain is built from TRBV5-1 and TRBJ1-2; 8 positions agree with TRBD1. The clonotype comes from a human donor in a cohort sampled during active COVID-19. CDR3 coding DNA: TGCGCCAGCAGCTCCGGGACAGGAGGATTCTATGGCTACACCTTC. Amino acids: CASSSGTGGFYGYTF.